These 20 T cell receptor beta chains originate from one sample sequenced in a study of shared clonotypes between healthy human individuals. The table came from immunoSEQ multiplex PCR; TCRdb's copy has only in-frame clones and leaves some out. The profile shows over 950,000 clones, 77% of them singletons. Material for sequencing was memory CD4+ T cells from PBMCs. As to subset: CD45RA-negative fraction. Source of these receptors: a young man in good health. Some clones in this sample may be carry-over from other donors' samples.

CDR3 amino acids: CASSFRPYNEQFF. In nucleotides, the CDR3 is TGTGCCAGCAGCTTTCGGCCTTACAATGAGCAGTTCTTC. J is TRBJ2-1 and V is TRBV12-1. TRBV12-1 is shown as a pseudogene. The CDR3 consists of 13 residues.

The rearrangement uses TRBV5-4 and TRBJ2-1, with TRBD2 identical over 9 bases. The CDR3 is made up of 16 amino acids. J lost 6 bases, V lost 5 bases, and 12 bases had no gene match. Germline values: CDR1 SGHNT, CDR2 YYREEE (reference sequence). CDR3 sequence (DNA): TGTGCCAGCAGACCTGACTCTAGCGGGACCGGCAATGAGCAGTTCTTC. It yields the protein CASRPDSSGTGNEQFF.

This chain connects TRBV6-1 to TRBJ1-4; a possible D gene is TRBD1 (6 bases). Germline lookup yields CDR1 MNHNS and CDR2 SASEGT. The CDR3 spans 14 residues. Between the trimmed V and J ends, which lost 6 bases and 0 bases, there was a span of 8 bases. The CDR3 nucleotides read TGTGCCAGCAGCCGGACAGCAACTAATGAAAAACTGTTTTTT. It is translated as CASSRTATNEKLFF.

The CDR3 loop is CASSSMSSGNEQFF. CDR3 sequence (DNA): TGTGCCAGCAGTTCGATGAGCAGCGGTAATGAGCAGTTCTTC. The J gene is TRBJ2-1, the V gene TRBV7-2; D perhaps matches TRBD2 (5 bases). The CDR3 spans 14 residues. Germline values: CDR1 SGHTA, CDR2 FQGNSA. With 6 bases removed from V and 7 bases from J, the gap between germline ends came to 16 bases.

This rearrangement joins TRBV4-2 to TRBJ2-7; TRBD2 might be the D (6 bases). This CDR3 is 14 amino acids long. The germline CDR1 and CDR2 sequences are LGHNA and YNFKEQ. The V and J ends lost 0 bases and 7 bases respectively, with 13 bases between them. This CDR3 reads CASSQDSGVREQYF. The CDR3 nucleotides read TGTGCCAGCAGCCAAGATTCGGGGGTGCGGGAGCAGTACTTC.

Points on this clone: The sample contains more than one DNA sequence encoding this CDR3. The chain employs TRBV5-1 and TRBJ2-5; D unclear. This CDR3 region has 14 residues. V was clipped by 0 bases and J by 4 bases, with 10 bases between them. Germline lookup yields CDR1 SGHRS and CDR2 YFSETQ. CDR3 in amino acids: CASSLVPGGETQYF. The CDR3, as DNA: TGCGCCAGCAGCTTGGTTCCGGGTGGAGAGACCCAGTACTTC.

CDR3 nucleotides: TGTGCCAGCAGTTTAGGCGGGGCAGGGGGCATGAACACTGAAGCTTTCTTT. This encodes CASSLGGAGGMNTEAFF. This sequence joins TRBV28 and TRBJ1-1; 8 bases map to TRBD1. The V and J ends lost 2 bases and 0 bases, in that order; junction bases with no gene match: 8. This CDR3 contains 17 residues. Germline V gene lookup returns CDR1 MDHEN and CDR2 SYDVKM. Combining the CDR3 with reference TRBV28 and TRBJ1-1 gives the whole variable domain DVKVTQSSRYLVKRTGEKVFLECVQDMDHENMFWYRQDPGLGLRLIYFSYDVKMKEKGDIPEGYSVSREKKERFSLILESASTNQTSMYLCASSLGGAGGMNTEAFFGQGTRLTVV.

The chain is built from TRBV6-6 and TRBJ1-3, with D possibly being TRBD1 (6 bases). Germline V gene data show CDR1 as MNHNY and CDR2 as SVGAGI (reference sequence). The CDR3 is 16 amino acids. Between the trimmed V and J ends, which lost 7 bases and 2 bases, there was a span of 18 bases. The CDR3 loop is CASTYWTGAPGNTIYF. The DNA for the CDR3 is TGTGCCAGCACCTACTGGACGGGGGCTCCTGGAAACACCATATATTTT.

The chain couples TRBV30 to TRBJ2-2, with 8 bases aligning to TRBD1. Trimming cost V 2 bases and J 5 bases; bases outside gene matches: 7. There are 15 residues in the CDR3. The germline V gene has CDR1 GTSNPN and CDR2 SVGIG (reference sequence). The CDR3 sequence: CAWSLRQGATGELFF. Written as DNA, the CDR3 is TGTGCCTGGAGTTTACGGCAGGGGGCGACCGGGGAGCTGTTTTTT.

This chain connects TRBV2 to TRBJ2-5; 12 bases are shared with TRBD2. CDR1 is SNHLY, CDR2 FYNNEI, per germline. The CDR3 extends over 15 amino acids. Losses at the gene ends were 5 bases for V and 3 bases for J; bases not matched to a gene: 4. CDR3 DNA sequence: TGTGCCAGCAGTAGGGCTAGCGGGAGGGAAGAGACCCAGTACTTC. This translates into CASSRASGREETQYF.

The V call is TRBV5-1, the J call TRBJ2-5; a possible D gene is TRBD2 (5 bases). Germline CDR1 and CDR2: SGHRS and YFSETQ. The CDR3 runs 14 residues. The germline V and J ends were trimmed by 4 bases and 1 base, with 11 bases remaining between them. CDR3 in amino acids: CASSDGRGQETQYF. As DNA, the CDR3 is TGCGCCAGCAGCGACGGTCGGGGCCAAGAGACCCAGTACTTC.

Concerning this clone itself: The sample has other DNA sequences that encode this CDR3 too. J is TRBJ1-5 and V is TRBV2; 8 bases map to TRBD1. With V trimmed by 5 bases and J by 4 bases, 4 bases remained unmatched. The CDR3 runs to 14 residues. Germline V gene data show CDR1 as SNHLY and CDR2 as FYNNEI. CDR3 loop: CASSPTGGNQPQHF. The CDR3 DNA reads TGTGCCAGCAGTCCTACAGGGGGGAATCAGCCCCAGCATTTT.

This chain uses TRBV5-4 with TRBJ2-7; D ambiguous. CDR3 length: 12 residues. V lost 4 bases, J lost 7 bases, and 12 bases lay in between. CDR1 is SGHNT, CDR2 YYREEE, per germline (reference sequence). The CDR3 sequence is CASSLTMGEQYF. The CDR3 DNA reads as TGTGCCAGCAGCCTGACCATGGGAGAGCAGTACTTC. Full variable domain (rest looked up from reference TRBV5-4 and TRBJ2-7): ETGVTQSPTHLIKTRGQQVTLRCSSQSGHNTVSWYQQALGQGPQFIFQYYREEENGRGNFPPRFSGLQFPNYSSELNVNALELDDSALYLCASSLTMGEQYFGPGTRLTVT.

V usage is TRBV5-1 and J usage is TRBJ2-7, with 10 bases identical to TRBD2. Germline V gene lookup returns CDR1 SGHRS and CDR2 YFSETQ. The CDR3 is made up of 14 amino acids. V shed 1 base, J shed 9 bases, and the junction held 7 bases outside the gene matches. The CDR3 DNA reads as TGCGCCAGCAGCTTGCAAGCTAGCGGGAGTACGCAGTACTTC. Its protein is CASSLQASGSTQYF.

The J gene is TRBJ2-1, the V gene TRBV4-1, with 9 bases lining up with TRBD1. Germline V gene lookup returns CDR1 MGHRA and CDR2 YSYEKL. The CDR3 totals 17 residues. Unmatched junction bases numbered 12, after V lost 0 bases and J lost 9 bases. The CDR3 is CASSQDPNRGPVSEQFF. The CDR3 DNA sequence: TGCGCCAGCAGCCAAGACCCCAACAGGGGGCCAGTTAGTGAGCAGTTCTTC.

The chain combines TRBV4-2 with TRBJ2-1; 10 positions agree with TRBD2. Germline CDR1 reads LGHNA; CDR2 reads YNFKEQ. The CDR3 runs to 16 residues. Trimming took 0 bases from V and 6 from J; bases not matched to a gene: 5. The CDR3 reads CASSQDTAGGPNEQFF. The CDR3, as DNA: TGTGCCAGCAGCCAAGATACAGCGGGAGGGCCCAATGAGCAGTTCTTC.

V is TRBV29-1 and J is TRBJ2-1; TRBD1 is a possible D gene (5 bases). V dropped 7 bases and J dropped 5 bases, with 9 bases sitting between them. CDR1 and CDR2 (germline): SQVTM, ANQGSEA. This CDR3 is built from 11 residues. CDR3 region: CSGTRDNEQFF. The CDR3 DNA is TGCAGCGGCACCAGGGACAATGAGCAGTTCTTC.

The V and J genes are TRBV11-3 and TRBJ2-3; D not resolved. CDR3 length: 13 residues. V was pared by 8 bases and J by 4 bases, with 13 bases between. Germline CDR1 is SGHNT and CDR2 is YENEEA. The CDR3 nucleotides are TGTGCCAGCGCCTCTAATTCTGCAGATACGCAGTATTTT. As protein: CASASNSADTQYF.

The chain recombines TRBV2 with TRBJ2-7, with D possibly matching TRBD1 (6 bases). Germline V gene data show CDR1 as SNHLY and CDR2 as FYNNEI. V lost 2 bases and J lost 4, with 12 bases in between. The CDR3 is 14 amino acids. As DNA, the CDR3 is TGTGCCAGCAGTGAACTAGGACAGCTATACGAGCAGTACTTC. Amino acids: CASSELGQLYEQYF.

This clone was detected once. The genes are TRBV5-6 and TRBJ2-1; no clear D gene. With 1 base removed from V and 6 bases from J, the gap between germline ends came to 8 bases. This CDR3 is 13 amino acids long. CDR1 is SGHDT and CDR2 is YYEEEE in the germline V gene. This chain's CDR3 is CASSLRMGNEQFF. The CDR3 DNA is TGTGCCAGCAGCTTGAGGATGGGCAATGAGCAGTTCTTC.